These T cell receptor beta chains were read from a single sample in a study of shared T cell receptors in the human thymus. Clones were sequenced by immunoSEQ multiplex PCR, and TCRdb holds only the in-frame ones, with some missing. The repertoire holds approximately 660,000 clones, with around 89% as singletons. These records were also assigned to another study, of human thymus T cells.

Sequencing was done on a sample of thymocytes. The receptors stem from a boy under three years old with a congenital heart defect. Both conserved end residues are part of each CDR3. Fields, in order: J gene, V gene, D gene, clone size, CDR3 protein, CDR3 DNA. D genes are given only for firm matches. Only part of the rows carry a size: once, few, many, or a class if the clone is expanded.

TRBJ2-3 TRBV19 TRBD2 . CASSSTRGGPTDTQYF TGTGCCAGTAGTTCCACCCGGGGGGGGCCGACAGATACGCAGTATTTT
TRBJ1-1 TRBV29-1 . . CSVKSSGGVNTEAFF TGCAGCGTTAAATCTTCGGGTGGAGTGAACACTGAAGCTTTCTTT
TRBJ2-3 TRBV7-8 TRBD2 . CASSPRTSGTYTDTQYF TGTGCCAGCAGCCCACGGACTAGCGGAACTTACACAGATACGCAGTATTTT
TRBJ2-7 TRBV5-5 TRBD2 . CASSLGGEDVLAGFYEQYF TGTGCCAGCAGCTTGGGGGGGGAGGATGTACTAGCGGGTTTCTACGAGCAGTACTTC
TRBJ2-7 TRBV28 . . CASSFGAEQYF TGTGCCAGCAGTTTTGGGGCCGAGCAGTACTTC
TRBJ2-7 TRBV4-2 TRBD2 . CASSQGAGGTYEQYF TGTGCCAGCAGCCAAGGGGCGGGAGGGACCTACGAGCAGTACTTC
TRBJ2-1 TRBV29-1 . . CSVENFVTSEQFF TGCAGCGTTGAGAACTTCGTAACGTCGGAGCAGTTCTTC
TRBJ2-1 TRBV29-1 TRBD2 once CSVVKASRLANNEQFF TGCAGCGTTGTAAAGGCATCGCGACTAGCGAATAATGAGCAGTTCTTC
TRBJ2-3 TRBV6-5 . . CASSYGQGIPDTQYF TGTGCCAGCAGTTACGGGCAGGGAATACCAGATACGCAGTATTTT
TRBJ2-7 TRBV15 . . CATSRRAGPYEQYF TGTGCCACCAGCAGGAGGGCGGGTCCCTACGAGCAGTACTTC
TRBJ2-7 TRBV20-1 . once CSASGRAEQYF TGCAGTGCTAGCGGCAGGGCCGAGCAGTACTTC
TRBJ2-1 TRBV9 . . CASSARLVGNEQFF TGTGCCAGCAGCGCCCGACTAGTGGGCAATGAGCAGTTCTTC
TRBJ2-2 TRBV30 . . CAWDRRGQNTGELFF TGTGCCTGGGACCGTCGAGGACAGAACACCGGGGAGCTGTTTTTT
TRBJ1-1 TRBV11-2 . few CASSLDAARAGAFF TGTGCCAGCAGCTTAGATGCGGCGAGGGCCGGGGCTTTCTTT
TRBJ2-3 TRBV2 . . CASSRKRNQGTDTQYF TGTGCCAGCAGCCGAAAGCGGAACCAAGGCACAGATACGCAGTATTTT
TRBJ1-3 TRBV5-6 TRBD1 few CASSCPQGAQGNTIYF TGTGCCAGCAGCTGCCCGCAGGGGGCACAAGGAAACACCATATATTTT
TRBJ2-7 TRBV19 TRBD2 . CASSIRTSGRRKQYF TGTGCCAGTAGTATTAGGACTAGCGGGAGAAGGAAGCAGTACTTC
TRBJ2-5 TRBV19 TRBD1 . CASSTTGEETQYF TGTGCCAGTAGTACGACAGGGGAAGAGACCCAGTACTTC
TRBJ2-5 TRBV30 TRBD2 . CAWSVVLAGPETQYF TGTGCCTGGAGTGTAGTACTAGCGGGACCGGAGACCCAGTACTTC